These 20 T cell receptor beta chains originate from one sample sequenced in a study of shared clonotypes between healthy human individuals. The table came from immunoSEQ multiplex PCR; TCRdb's copy has only in-frame clones and leaves some out. The sample has about 610,000 clones; around 97% are singletons. The material sequenced was naive CD4+ T cells sorted from blood. Subset given: CD45RA+ positively selected. Source of these receptors: a woman in her 30s in good health.

V is TRBV5-5 and J is TRBJ2-7, with no clear D. The CDR3 contains 13 residues. Trimming left V 4 bases short and J 2 bases short, with 10 bases between. Germline CDR1 and CDR2: SGHKS and YYEKEE (reference sequence). The CDR3 spells CASSPNYAYEQYF. For the CDR3, the DNA is TGTGCCAGCAGCCCCAATTATGCCTACGAGCAGTACTTC.

This clone was observed a single time. The genes are TRBV19 and TRBJ2-2, with TRBD2 matching over 7 bases. The CDR3 consists of 14 residues. V lost 7 bases to trimming and J lost 7 bases; unmatched junction nucleotides: 9. The V gene's germline CDR1 is LNHDA and CDR2 SQIVND (reference sequence). The CDR3 sequence is CASKEREVGGELFF. CDR3 in DNA: TGTGCCAGTAAGGAACGGGAGGTAGGCGGGGAGCTGTTTTTT. Full variable domain (missing parts from reference TRBV19 and TRBJ2-2): DGGITQSPKYLFRKEGQNVTLSCEQNLNHDAMYWYRQDPGQGLRLIYYSQIVNDFQKGDIAEGYSVSREKKESFPLTVTSAQKNPTAFYLCASKEREVGGELFFGEGSRLTVL.

The J gene is TRBJ2-7, the V gene TRBV6-1; 7 bases agree with TRBD1. The J segment lost 3 bases and the V segment lost 6 bases, leaving 8 bases of the junction unmatched. The germline V gene encodes CDR1 MNHNS and CDR2 SASEGT. The CDR3 is made up of 14 amino acids. The CDR3 loop is CASSLNRGGYEQYF. CDR3 coding DNA: TGTGCCAGCAGCTTAAACAGGGGTGGCTACGAGCAGTACTTC.

This chain connects TRBV14 to TRBJ2-2; TRBD2 might be the D (6 bases). The CDR3 sequence is 14 residues long. Germline loops: CDR1 SGHDN, CDR2 FVKESK. V dropped 8 bases and J dropped 0 bases, with 10 bases sitting between them. The CDR3 here is CASGEDANTGELFF. CDR3 nucleotides: TGTGCCAGCGGGGAGGACGCGAACACCGGGGAGCTGTTTTTT.

The gene calls are TRBV7-9 and TRBJ2-3, with 8 nucleotides matching TRBD2. This CDR3 is 16 amino acids long. Trimming cost V 8 bases and J 2 bases; bases outside gene matches: 12. Germline CDR1 SEHNR, CDR2 FQNEAQ (reference sequence). CDR3 region: CASPRSGGYSTDTQYF. CDR3 DNA: TGTGCCAGCCCCAGGAGCGGGGGATACTCCACAGATACGCAGTATTTT.

This sequence joins TRBV10-3 and TRBJ2-1; the match to TRBD1 covers 7 bases. Germline V lookup: CDR1 ENHRY, CDR2 SYGVKD. With V trimmed by 4 bases and J by 9 bases, 6 bases remained unmatched. The CDR3 consists of 13 residues. CDR3 coding DNA: TGTGCCATCAGTGGGGTAGGGGGCGGTGAGCAGTTCTTC. It is translated as CAISGVGGGEQFF.

The table lists this clone with a few counts. The J gene is TRBJ1-1, the V gene TRBV19; D possibly corresponds to TRBD1 (5 bases). Germline values: CDR1 LNHDA, CDR2 SQIVND (reference sequence). The CDR3 runs 14 residues. Trimming pared 5 bases from V and 4 bases from J, leaving 14 bases between. CDR3 sequence (DNA): TGTGCCAGTAGTCCGACAGCGGGGACCACTGAAGCTTTCTTT. Translated: CASSPTAGTTEAFF.

The V and J genes are TRBV5-1 and TRBJ2-5; D remains ambiguous. Between the trimmed V and J ends, which lost 2 bases and 0 bases, there was a span of 20 bases. Looked up from germline, CDR1 is SGHRS and CDR2 is YFSETQ. The CDR3 runs to 18 residues. The CDR3 DNA follows: TGCGCCAGCAGCTTAGACCCGCGGCCCGTTAGAAACCAAGAGACCCAGTACTTC. Translated, it gives CASSLDPRPVRNQETQYF.

This chain uses TRBV6-5 with TRBJ2-1; tentative D call: TRBD1 (5 bases). Germline CDR1 and CDR2: MNHEY and SVGAGI. The V end was cut by 4 bases, the J end by 15 bases, with 19 bases between. The CDR3 length is 13 residues. The CDR3 nucleotides are TGTGCCAGCAGTTTGACCTCGACAGACCGTAGGTTCTTC. Residues: CASSLTSTDRRFF.

This chain uses TRBV25-1 with TRBJ1-5; no reliable D call. Germline lookup yields CDR1 MGHDK and CDR2 SYGVNS. The CDR3 sequence is 15 residues long. Trimming cost V 2 bases and J 4 bases, with 12 bases left between them. The CDR3 protein is CASSERGLLNQPQHF. The CDR3 DNA is TGTGCCAGCAGTGAAAGAGGACTTTTAAATCAGCCCCAGCATTTT.

V and J are TRBV21-1 and TRBJ1-5; the table's TRBD1 call for D was not verified on the DNA. TRBV21-1 is designated a pseudogene. The CDR3 runs 17 residues. The CDR3 is CASSYPTEQGWNQPQHF. In DNA form, the CDR3 reads TGTGCCAGCAGCTACCCGACCGAACAGGGATGGAATCAGCCCCAGCATTTT.

The chain combines TRBV19 with TRBJ2-3; no clear D. Germline V gene sequence: CDR1 LNHDA, CDR2 SQIVND (reference sequence). Trimming left V 8 bases short and J 3 bases short, with 15 bases between. The CDR3 consists of 14 residues. CDR3 region: CASRRLGGTDTQYF. Here the CDR3 DNA reads TGTGCCAGTCGGCGGCTAGGTGGGACAGATACGCAGTATTTT.

V gene TRBV11-2 combines with J gene TRBJ2-1; D may match TRBD1 or TRBD2 (5 bases each). The CDR3 runs to 13 residues. The germline V gene encodes CDR1 SGHAT and CDR2 FQNNGV. V was pared by 5 bases and J by 4 bases, with 9 bases between. The CDR3 region has the DNA TGTGCCAGCAGCCAGGGACGGTACAATGAGCAGTTCTTC. Translated, it gives CASSQGRYNEQFF.

The chain employs TRBV5-1 and TRBJ2-1; D is possibly TRBD1 or TRBD2 (5 bases each). CDR1 and CDR2 (germline): SGHRS, YFSETQ. V shed 3 bases and J shed 5 bases, with 9 bases lying between them. The length of the CDR3 is 13 residues. Here the CDR3 DNA reads TGCGCCAGCAGCTGGGACGGAGACAATGAGCAGTTCTTC. This codes for CASSWDGDNEQFF.

The chain joins TRBV28 to TRBJ2-1; 9 bases align to TRBD2. V lost 3 bases, J lost 6 bases, and 15 bases stayed unmatched. Germline V gene lookup returns CDR1 MDHEN and CDR2 SYDVKM. The CDR3 spans 18 residues. CDR3 DNA: TGTGCCAGCAGTTTGGGGGTAGCGGGAGCGATTTCGATCAATGAGCAGTTCTTC. It codes for CASSLGVAGAISINEQFF.

The chain employs TRBV7-3 and TRBJ1-2; tentative D call: TRBD1 (6 bases). The CDR3 totals 14 residues. V was cut by 3 bases and J by 8 bases, with 16 bases left in between. Per the germline V gene, CDR1 is SGHTA and CDR2 is FQGTGA. The chain's CDR3 is CASSFNGRGGGYTF. The CDR3 coding sequence is TGTGCCAGCAGCTTTAACGGCAGGGGCGGCGGCTACACCTTC.

This clone showed up just once. The chain recombines TRBV29-1 with TRBJ2-1; D is unresolved. CDR1 SQVTM and CDR2 ANQGSEA come from the germline V gene. The ends were cut back, 4 bases at V and 0 bases at J, with 10 bases in the middle. The CDR3 is made up of 14 amino acids. CDR3 bases: TGCAGCGTTGGAGGCTCACCCTCCTACAATGAGCAGTTCTTC. It is translated as CSVGGSPSYNEQFF.

On this clone: Other nucleotide sequences in the sample specify the same CDR3. The chain links TRBV5-1 to TRBJ2-7; either TRBD1 or TRBD2 may supply D (5 bases each). The CDR3 sequence is 13 residues long. Germline V gives CDR1 SGHRS, CDR2 YFSETQ. V dropped 2 bases and J dropped 2 bases, with 8 bases sitting between them. CDR3 in DNA: TGCGCCAGCAGCTTAACGGGGCCCTACGAGCAGTACTTC. Its protein product is CASSLTGPYEQYF.

The chain joins TRBV2 to TRBJ1-5; D gene unclear. Germline V lookup: CDR1 SNHLY, CDR2 FYNNEI. The V end lost 0 bases, the J end lost 5 bases, and 5 bases lay between the germline ends. CDR3 length: 13 amino acids. The CDR3 reads CASSEARYQPQHF. As DNA, the CDR3 is TGTGCCAGCAGTGAAGCACGCTATCAGCCCCAGCATTTT.

In this sample, this clone turned up once. V and J are TRBV7-9 and TRBJ2-2, with 9 bases that match TRBD2. Germline V gives CDR1 SEHNR, CDR2 FQNEAQ (reference sequence). V lost 5 bases, J lost 5 bases, and 9 bases stayed unmatched. CDR3 length: 16 amino acids. This CDR3 reads CASSRISREGTGELFF. CDR3 nucleotides: TGTGCCAGCAGCCGTATCTCGCGGGAGGGGACCGGGGAGCTGTTTTTT. Looking up the rest from reference TRBV7-9 and TRBJ2-2 gives the full variable domain: DTGVSQNPRHKITKRGQNVTFRCDPISEHNRLYWYRQTLGQGPEFLTYFQNEAQLEKSRLLSDRFSAERPKGSFSTLEIQRTEQGDSAMYLCASSRISREGTGELFFGEGSRLTVL.